Presented here are 21 T cell receptor beta chains from one specimen sequenced in a study of molecular identifiers for immune sequencing clone quantification. TCRdb reprocessed the PCR reads with MiXCR, giving one entry per CDR3 protein. The profile shows 40,000 or so distinct CDR3 sequences, roughly 21% of them singletons. The specimen sequenced was naive CD8+ T cells from blood, with Jurkat cell RNA spiked in. Documented subset: FACS-sorted CD8+CD4-CCR7+CD45RA+ naive T cells. All receptors derive from a human donor in good health. Some libraries in this study had Jurkat cell RNA spiked in.

This clonotype occurred many times. The chain uses TRBV4-3 and TRBJ2-7; 7 nucleotides align to TRBD1. Germline CDR1 is LGHNA and CDR2 is YSLEER. This CDR3 region has 15 residues. V dropped 1 base and J dropped 3; count of bases not matched to a gene: 6. CDR3 amino acids: CASSQVMTGHYEQYF. CDR3 DNA sequence: TGCGCCAGCAGCCAAGTTATGACAGGGCACTACGAGCAGTACTTC.

This clonotype was observed at least ten times. V gene TRBV5-6 combines with J gene TRBJ1-2, with D uncertain. Germline loops: CDR1 SGHDT, CDR2 YYEEEE. The CDR3 is made up of 13 amino acids. V was clipped by 1 base and J by 2 bases, with 6 bases between them. Here the CDR3 DNA reads TGTGCCAGCAGCTTGCTTGAGAACTATGGCTACACCTTC. Amino acids: CASSLLENYGYTF. Drawing the rest from reference TRBV5-6 and TRBJ1-2, the complete variable domain is DAGVTQSPTHLIKTRGQQVTLRCSPKSGHDTVSWYQQALGQGPQFIFQYYEEEERQRGNFPDRFSGHQFPNYSSELNVNALLLGDSALYLCASSLLENYGYTFGSGTRLTVV.

This clonotype was seen at least ten times. The V call is TRBV5-4, the J call TRBJ1-1, with unresolved D. The CDR3 has 12 residues. The germline V gene has CDR1 SGHNT and CDR2 YYREEE (reference sequence). Trimming removed 3 bases from V and 2 bases from J, with 5 bases in between. The CDR3 is CASSSSNTEAFF. DNA for the CDR3: TGTGCCAGCAGCTCTTCAAACACTGAAGCTTTCTTT. Using reference TRBV5-4 and TRBJ1-1 for the parts outside the CDR3, the full variable domain is ETGVTQSPTHLIKTRGQQVTLRCSSQSGHNTVSWYQQALGQGPQFIFQYYREEENGRGNFPPRFSGLQFPNYSSELNVNALELDDSALYLCASSSSNTEAFFGQGTRLTVV.

This clonotype was seen repeatedly, ten times or more. The chain is built from TRBV5-1 and TRBJ1-5; D remains ambiguous. The CDR3 spans 16 residues. V was pared by 4 bases and J by 2 bases, with 16 bases between. Germline loops: CDR1 SGHRS, CDR2 YFSETQ. The DNA for the CDR3 is TGCGCCAGCAGCCTCGGTGCGGCCGTAGGCAATCAGCCCCAGCATTTT. Encoded protein: CASSLGAAVGNQPQHF.

Ten or more counts support this clonotype. J is TRBJ2-7 and V is TRBV10-1; D not resolved. This CDR3 is 15 amino acids long. Trimming pared 1 base from V and 6 bases from J, leaving 16 bases between. CDR1 WNHNN and CDR2 SYGVQD come from the germline V gene (reference sequence). CDR3: CASSEYGDPRSEQYF. The CDR3 DNA is TGCGCCAGCAGTGAGTATGGAGATCCTAGGTCCGAGCAGTACTTC.

There are many counts of this clonotype. The chain couples TRBV4-3 to TRBJ2-3; tentative D call: TRBD1 (6 bases). The CDR3 totals 15 residues. V was pared by 2 bases and J by 6 bases, with 15 bases between. Germline CDR1 is LGHNA and CDR2 is YSLEER. The CDR3 DNA is TGCGCCAGCAGCCAAAGCAGGGGTAGCATGGATACGCAGTATTTT. Encoded protein: CASSQSRGSMDTQYF.

The chain is built from TRBV5-6 and TRBJ2-4, with a tentative D call TRBD1 (6 bases). CDR1 and CDR2 from the germline V gene are SGHDT and YYEEEE. The CDR3 contains 15 residues. V gave up 0 bases and J gave up 7 bases, with 14 bases separating them. The CDR3 reads CASSLERGTPNIQYF. As DNA, the CDR3 is TGTGCCAGCAGCTTGGAGAGGGGGACCCCTAACATTCAGTACTTC.

This clonotype showed up many times. The V call is TRBV27, the J call TRBJ2-5, with TRBD2 matching 7 bases. In germline, CDR1 is MNHEY, CDR2 SMNVEV (reference sequence). The CDR3 is made up of 15 amino acids. J lost 6 bases, V lost 3 bases, and 10 bases had no gene match. This chain's CDR3 is CASSFLGEGLQTQYF. CDR3 sequence (DNA): TGTGCCAGCAGTTTTCTGGGGGAGGGCCTCCAGACCCAGTACTTC.

This clonotype was seen ten or more times. The V call is TRBV6-1, the J call TRBJ2-3; tentatively, D is TRBD1 or TRBD2 (5 bases each). Deletions cut 5 bases from V and 6 bases from J, with 18 bases between. The CDR3 has 15 residues. Per the germline V gene, CDR1 is MNHNS and CDR2 is SASEGT. CDR3 nucleotides: TGTGCCAGCAGTAAACCCCCGGGACGGGCCGATACGCAGTATTTT. Amino acids: CASSKPPGRADTQYF.

This clonotype was seen ten or more times. The chain employs TRBV25-1 and TRBJ1-3; no clear D. Germline CDR1 is MGHDK and CDR2 is SYGVNS. This CDR3 is built from 15 residues. The V end lost 8 bases, the J end lost 3 bases, and 17 bases lay between the germline ends. This CDR3 reads CASGNALDHGNTIYF. Written as DNA, the CDR3 is TGTGCCAGCGGAAATGCCCTGGACCATGGAAACACCATATATTTT.

This sequence joins TRBV7-9 and TRBJ2-7; 8 positions agree with TRBD1. Germline assignment: CDR1 SEHNR and CDR2 FQNEAQ (reference sequence). Unmatched junction bases numbered 6, after V lost 5 bases and J lost 3 bases. The CDR3 spans 14 residues. This chain's CDR3 is CASSSGTGHYEQYF. The CDR3, as DNA: TGTGCCAGCAGCAGTGGGACAGGCCACTACGAGCAGTACTTC.

This clonotype was detected many times. The chain recombines TRBV29-1 with TRBJ2-7; either TRBD1 or TRBD2 may supply D (5 bases each). The CDR3 loop spans 14 amino acids. Trimming removed 6 bases at V and 6 bases at J, with 21 bases between. Germline V lookup: CDR1 SQVTM, CDR2 ANQGSEA. The CDR3 reads CSVEQTGTPSEQYF. In DNA, the CDR3 is TGCAGCGTCGAGCAGACCGGGACCCCCTCCGAGCAGTACTTC.

For this clonotype: A much larger clone is a single base away; this may be a read error. The genes are TRBV19 and TRBJ1-5, with TRBD1 matching 8 bases. Germline loops: CDR1 LNHDA, CDR2 SQIVND (reference sequence). The CDR3 spans 18 residues. V shed 8 bases and J 4 bases; nucleotides not matched to a gene: 19. CDR3 sequence: CASWFLDRDLSGNQPQHF. The CDR3 DNA reads as TGTGCCAGTTGGTTCCTGGACAGGGATCTTTCAGGGAATCAGCCCCAGCATTTT.

This clonotype was found many times. CDR3 loop: CASSSFLAVQGTQYF. In DNA, the CDR3 is TGTGCCAGCAGCTCGTTCCTAGCGGTGCAGGGTACGCAGTATTTT. V gene TRBV7-6 combines with J gene TRBJ2-3; 7 positions match TRBD2. V shed 4 bases, J shed 8 bases, and the junction held 12 bases outside the gene matches. Looked up from germline, CDR1 is SGHVS and CDR2 is FNYEAQ. The CDR3 is made up of 15 amino acids. Looking up the rest from reference TRBV7-6 and TRBJ2-3 gives the full variable domain: GAGVSQSPRYKVTKRGQDVALRCDPISGHVSLYWYRQALGQGPEFLTYFNYEAQQDKSGLPNDRFSAERPEGSISTLTIQRTEQRDSAMYRCASSSFLAVQGTQYFGPGTRLTVL.

V and J are TRBV29-1 and TRBJ2-7; TRBD1 agrees at 12 bases. Germline assignment: CDR1 SQVTM and CDR2 ANQGSEA. V lost 3 bases and J lost 0; bases outside the gene matches: 12. The CDR3 consists of 18 residues. In nucleotides, the CDR3 is TGCAGCGTTGACTACGGGACAGGGGGCGTCGGAGGCTCCTACGAGCAGTACTTC. Protein sequence: CSVDYGTGGVGGSYEQYF.

This clonotype showed up many times. The CDR3 region is CASSYIAGVTDTQYF. DNA for the CDR3: TGTGCCAGCAGTTATATTGCGGGAGTGACAGATACGCAGTATTTT. The V and J genes are TRBV6-2 or TRBV6-3 and TRBJ2-3, with 7 nucleotides matching TRBD2. The CDR3 loop spans 15 amino acids. Unmatched junction bases numbered 6, after V lost 3 bases and J lost 3 bases. Germline V gene lookup returns CDR1 MNHEY and CDR2 SVGEGT.

This clonotype was recorded at least ten times. This chain uses TRBV10-2 with TRBJ1-3, with D maybe TRBD1 (5 bases). Trimming removed 2 bases at V and 0 bases at J, with 14 bases between. This CDR3 spans 17 amino acids. From germline, CDR1 is WSHSY and CDR2 SAAADI. The CDR3 protein is CASSETSRQFSGNTIYF. CDR3 in DNA: TGCGCCAGCAGTGAGACCTCCCGACAGTTCTCTGGAAACACCATATATTTT.

This clonotype was seen ten or more times. Here the CDR3 DNA reads TGTGCCAGCAGCGGCTCGGGGACTAGCGGTTATAGCACAGATACGCAGTATTTT. The encoded protein is CASSGSGTSGYSTDTQYF. The rearrangement uses TRBV7-9 and TRBJ2-3; the match to TRBD2 covers 11 bases. There are 18 residues in the CDR3. The germline V gene has CDR1 SEHNR and CDR2 FQNEAQ (reference sequence). V was pared by 5 bases and J by 0 bases, with 10 bases of the junction left unmatched.

V is TRBV5-1 and J is TRBJ1-3, with TRBD1 matching 7 bases. J gave up 0 bases and V 5 bases, and 8 bases lay outside the gene matches. The CDR3 length is 16 residues. From germline, CDR1 is SGHRS and CDR2 YFSETQ. CDR3 residues: CASSTRTGASGNTIYF. The CDR3 coding sequence is TGCGCCAGCAGTACCCGGACAGGAGCCTCTGGAAACACCATATATTTT. Full variable domain (rest looked up from reference TRBV5-1 and TRBJ1-3): KAGVTQTPRYLIKTRGQQVTLSCSPISGHRSVSWYQQTPGQGLQFLFEYFSETQRNKGNFPGRFSGRQFSNSRSEMNVSTLELGDSALYLCASSTRTGASGNTIYFGEGSWLTVV.

This clonotype was observed many times. V and J are TRBV6-5 and TRBJ2-7, with a tentative D call TRBD2 (5 bases). The ends were cut back, 2 bases at V and 2 bases at J, with 13 bases in the middle. This CDR3 comprises 15 residues. CDR1 MNHEY and CDR2 SVGAGI come from the germline V gene. The CDR3 nucleotides read TGTGCCAGCAGTTACACCGGGATGTTAACCTACGAGCAGTACTTC. The encoded protein is CASSYTGMLTYEQYF.

About this clonotype: A read error may explain this, as a much larger clone is one base away. This chain joins TRBV2 and TRBJ2-7, with D perhaps matching TRBD1 or TRBD2 (5 bases each). V was shortened by 9 bases and J by 5 bases, with 20 bases between the two germline ends. The germline V gene encodes CDR1 SNHLY and CDR2 FYNNEI. The CDR3 has 14 residues. The CDR3 DNA follows: TGTGCCAGAGGACAACCCCTGAGGGCCGACGAGCAGTACTTC. This codes for CARGQPLRADEQYF.